A single T cell receptor (beta chain) is shown here with its context. V was pared by 6 bases and J by 3 bases, with 9 bases of the junction left unmatched. Looked up from germline, CDR1 is MNHEY and CDR2 is SMNVEV (reference sequence). The CDR3 consists of 15 residues. Repertoires were generated with immunoSEQ multiplex PCR, while TCRdb's copy carries only in-frame clones and drops some. Here the sample spans about 5,200 clones, 55% to 75% being singletons. This sample is drawn from a study of immune cell composition in non-small cell lung cancer. This TCR was recovered from a human donor with non-small cell lung cancer. Sequencing was done on a sample of lung tumor tissue. This chain connects TRBV27 to TRBJ2-5; TRBD1 agrees at 8 bases. The CDR3 reads CASRQNRGLEETQYF. CDR3 DNA sequence: TGTGCCAGCAGACAGAACAGGGGGTTGGAAGAGACCCAGTACTTC.